These 24 T cell receptor beta chains came from one sample sequenced in a study of blood T cell repertoires in COVID-19. Generated by immunoSEQ multiplex PCR, the TCRdb table keeps only in-frame clones and is missing some. The table shows about 200,000 clones, with 82% occurring only once. The sequenced material came from peripheral blood. The receptor set was obtained from a woman of 80 years or more with COVID-19, enrolled during active disease.

There are a few counts of this clone. The V gene is TRBV7-9, the J gene TRBJ1-1; TRBD1 is a possible D gene (5 bases). The CDR3 runs 14 residues. CDR1 and CDR2 from the germline V gene are SEHNR and FQNEAQ (reference sequence). Deletions cut 2 bases from V and 1 base from J, with 8 bases between. The chain's CDR3 is CASSLNQGNTEAFF. DNA for the CDR3: TGTGCCAGCAGCTTAAATCAGGGGAACACTGAAGCTTTCTTT.

The chain uses TRBV6-2 or TRBV6-3 and TRBJ2-3; 8 nucleotides align to TRBD2. CDR3 length: 15 amino acids. With V trimmed by 4 bases and J by 4 bases, 7 bases remained unmatched. From germline, CDR1 is MNHEY and CDR2 SVGEGT. The CDR3 nucleotides are TGTGCCAGCAGTTTAGAAAGCGGGAGCTCAGATACGCAGTATTTT. It specifies CASSLESGSSDTQYF.

This rearrangement joins TRBV4-1 to TRBJ1-2; tentatively, D is TRBD1 (6 bases). The CDR3 consists of 16 residues. From germline, CDR1 is MGHRA and CDR2 YSYEKL. V was shortened by 3 bases and J by 8 bases, with 22 bases between the two germline ends. CDR3 nucleotides: TGCGCCAGCAGCCAGGCACGCCCCAGGGGTGTTCGGGGCTACACCTTC. Its translation: CASSQARPRGVRGYTF.

The CDR3 DNA is TGTGCCAGCAGCCCCCAGGGTGAAGCTTTCTTT. Translated: CASSPQGEAFF. This chain uses TRBV12-3 or TRBV12-4 with TRBJ1-1; D might be TRBD1 (5 bases). V shed 6 bases and J shed 7 bases, with 9 bases lying between them. CDR3 length equals 11 residues.

This clone appeared once. The genes are TRBV2 and TRBJ2-5; 7 nucleotides line up with TRBD2. J lost 3 bases, V lost 4 bases, and 2 bases had no gene match. Germline V gene sequence: CDR1 SNHLY, CDR2 FYNNEI. The CDR3 contains 13 residues. The CDR3 reads CASSAGLEETQYF. The CDR3 nucleotides read TGTGCCAGCAGTGCTGGACTAGAAGAGACCCAGTACTTC. Full variable domain (missing parts from reference TRBV2 and TRBJ2-5): EPEVTQTPSHQVTQMGQEVILRCVPISNHLYFYWYRQILGQKVEFLVSFYNNEISEKSEIFDDQFSVERPDGSNFTLKIRSTKLEDSAMYFCASSAGLEETQYFGPGTRLLVL.

The genes are TRBV19 and TRBJ1-2, with unresolved D. This CDR3 is built from 14 residues. V was shortened by 3 bases and J by 0 bases, with 8 bases between the two germline ends. Germline CDR1 reads LNHDA; CDR2 reads SQIVND (reference sequence). CDR3 loop: CASSIVSTNYGYTF. CDR3 coding DNA: TGTGCCAGTAGTATTGTCAGTACTAACTATGGCTACACCTTC.

A word on this clone: Other DNA variants within this sample encode the same CDR3. The genes are TRBV5-1 and TRBJ1-5, with D perhaps matching TRBD1 (5 bases). This CDR3 spans 15 amino acids. The ends were cut back, 0 bases at V and 4 bases at J, with 11 bases in the middle. CDR1 SGHRS and CDR2 YFSETQ come from the germline V gene. The CDR3 nucleotides read TGCGCCAGCAGCTTGGGTCAGGGTGGGAATCAGCCCCAGCATTTT. It specifies CASSLGQGGNQPQHF.

This clone was detected only once. The chain uses TRBV21-1 and TRBJ1-2; the table names TRBD1, a call not compared with the DNA. TRBV21-1 is listed as a pseudogene. This CDR3 is built from 12 residues. The CDR3 is CASSPPRRGYTF. The CDR3 coding sequence is TGTGCCAGCAGCCCCCCCCGCAGAGGCTACACCTTC.

This rearrangement joins TRBV2 to TRBJ2-1, with TRBD1 as a possible D gene (5 bases). V was shortened by 6 bases and J by 6 bases, with 9 bases between the two germline ends. The CDR3 is made up of 12 amino acids. Germline loops: CDR1 SNHLY, CDR2 FYNNEI. CDR3 coding DNA: TGTGCCAGCAGAGAAAGGGGCAATGAGCAGTTCTTC. It yields the protein CASRERGNEQFF.

This clone was picked up a small number of times. The rearrangement links TRBV12-3 or TRBV12-4 to TRBJ1-2; tentatively, D is TRBD1 (6 bases). There are 13 residues in the CDR3. V was pared by 7 bases and J by 7 bases, with 16 bases between. The CDR3 here is CASIRQGWGGYTF. The CDR3 region has the DNA TGTGCCAGCATCCGTCAGGGGTGGGGTGGCTACACCTTC.

The chain is built from TRBV5-1 and TRBJ1-1, with D hard to call. The germline CDR1 and CDR2 sequences are SGHRS and YFSETQ. The CDR3 has 15 residues. V gave up 2 bases and J gave up 2 bases, with 13 bases separating them. In DNA form, the CDR3 reads TGCGCCAGCAGCTTCTTTCGGGGAGCAAACACTGAAGCTTTCTTT. Encoded protein: CASSFFRGANTEAFF.

In this sample, this clone turned up once. The chain links TRBV12-3 or TRBV12-4 to TRBJ1-1; possibly TRBD1 for D (5 bases). With 1 base removed from V and 11 bases from J, the gap between germline ends came to 8 bases. CDR3 size: 11 residues. The CDR3 region has the DNA TGTGCCAGCAGTTTAGACAGGCGCGCTTTCTTT. Translating gives CASSLDRRAFF.

This chain joins TRBV6-5 and TRBJ2-1, with D maybe TRBD1 (5 bases). Germline V gene lookup returns CDR1 MNHEY and CDR2 SVGAGI. There are 13 residues in the CDR3. Trimming left V 6 bases short and J 8 bases short, with 14 bases between. The CDR3 DNA reads TGTGCCAGCAGAGGCCCGTTCAGGGATGAGCAGTTCTTC. Amino acids: CASRGPFRDEQFF.

V is TRBV19 and J is TRBJ2-5, with a weak D call TRBD2 (5 bases). V shed 6 bases and J shed 5 bases, with 16 bases lying between them. Per germline, CDR1 LNHDA and CDR2 SQIVND (reference sequence). This CDR3 is 14 amino acids long. The CDR3 sequence is CASSPPGSRETQYF. CDR3 coding DNA: TGTGCCAGTAGCCCCCCGGGGTCTCGTGAGACCCAGTACTTC.

As to this clone: This CDR3 is also generated by other DNA sequences in the sample. The V gene is TRBV3-1 (or the pseudogene TRBV3-2), the J gene TRBJ1-5; D is undetermined. Trimming stripped 1 base from V and 0 bases from J, with 4 bases between. This CDR3 has 14 residues. CDR1 is LGHDT, CDR2 YNNKEL, per germline (reference sequence). As DNA, the CDR3 is TGTGCCAGCAGCCAAGGTCATAGCAATCAGCCCCAGCATTTT. Translating it yields CASSQGHSNQPQHF.

V usage is TRBV19 and J usage is TRBJ2-1; the D gene is possibly TRBD2 (6 bases). The germline CDR1 and CDR2 sequences are LNHDA and SQIVND (reference sequence). The germline V and J ends were trimmed by 6 bases and 5 bases, with 14 bases remaining between them. CDR3 length: 14 amino acids. Written as DNA, the CDR3 is TGTGCCAGTAGCCTCCGGCGGGGCAACAATGAGCAGTTCTTC. This translates into CASSLRRGNNEQFF.

The chain combines TRBV5-6 with TRBJ1-4; 9 nucleotides agree with TRBD1. Germline V gene data show CDR1 as SGHDT and CDR2 as YYEEEE. V shed 7 bases and J 11 bases; nucleotides not matched to a gene: 12. The CDR3 consists of 14 residues. In nucleotides, the CDR3 is TGTGCCAGCCTTGCGACAGGGGGGAACGGGAAACTGTTTTTT. Translated, it gives CASLATGGNGKLFF.

This sequence joins TRBV28 and TRBJ2-7; TRBD1 matches at 8 bases. The CDR3 extends over 13 amino acids. The germline V gene has CDR1 MDHEN and CDR2 SYDVKM. V trimming: 9 bases; J trimming: 7 bases; junction bases outside the gene matches: 11. The CDR3 nucleotides are TGTGCCAGTTTCCATCAGGGGGCTTGGGAGCAGTACTTC. Translation: CASFHQGAWEQYF.

The genes are TRBV11-2 and TRBJ1-2; 8 nucleotides line up with TRBD1. Germline trimming cut 5 bases from V and 6 bases from J; bases unmatched to any gene: 8. The CDR3 contains 14 residues. Per the germline V gene, CDR1 is SGHAT and CDR2 is FQNNGV. CDR3 bases: TGTGCCAGCAGCCAGGGGGCGCTGGTAAATGGCTACACCTTC. Protein sequence: CASSQGALVNGYTF.

The chain recombines TRBV30 with TRBJ2-3, with a tentative D call TRBD1 (5 bases). This CDR3 comprises 15 residues. Trimming removed 2 bases at V and 0 bases at J, with 12 bases between. Per the germline V gene, CDR1 is GTSNPN and CDR2 is SVGIG (reference sequence). The CDR3 nucleotides read TGTGCCTGGAGTCCCCAGCAGGGCAGCACAGATACGCAGTATTTT. It yields the protein CAWSPQQGSTDTQYF.

The chain carries TRBV4-2 and TRBJ1-4, with TRBD1 matching over 8 bases. Germline loops: CDR1 LGHNA, CDR2 YNFKEQ. V trimming: 1 base; J trimming: 3 bases; junction bases outside the gene matches: 4. CDR3 length equals 16 residues. The CDR3: CASSQVDRGSNEKLFF. CDR3 in DNA: TGTGCCAGCAGCCAAGTCGACAGGGGTTCTAATGAAAAACTGTTTTTT.

The chain couples TRBV7-8 to TRBJ1-1; D possibly corresponds to TRBD1 (5 bases). Germline assignment: CDR1 SGHVS and CDR2 FQNEAQ. The CDR3 covers 16 residues. Trimming took off 7 bases at V and 11 bases at J, with 29 bases between the two ends. The CDR3 nucleotides read TGTGCCAGCACCTTGGGGGGAAGTGGCAGGGACGCGGCCGCTTTCTTT. It encodes CASTLGGSGRDAAAFF. The full variable domain, with the rest looked up from reference TRBV7-8 and TRBJ1-1, is GAGVSQSPRYKVAKRGQDVALRCDPISGHVSLFWYQQALGQGPEFLTYFQNEAQLDKSGLPSDRFFAERPEGSVSTLKIQRTQQEDSAVYLCASTLGGSGRDAAAFFGQGTRLTVV.

The rearrangement links TRBV24-1 to TRBJ2-1; D not certain. The CDR3 loop spans 13 amino acids. Germline V gene sequence: CDR1 KGHDR, CDR2 SFDVKD. V lost 7 bases, J lost 1 base, and 7 bases lay in between. CDR3 sequence: CATSPASYNEQFF. The CDR3 coding sequence is TGTGCCACCAGCCCTGCGTCCTACAATGAGCAGTTCTTC.

The chain carries TRBV7-2 and TRBJ2-1, with D unclear. The CDR3 is 13 residues long. From germline, CDR1 is SGHTA and CDR2 FQGNSA. V was cut by 5 bases and J by 5 bases, with 10 bases left in between. The CDR3 nucleotides are TGTGCCAGCAGCACTGGGCCTGACAATGAGCAGTTCTTC. Protein sequence: CASSTGPDNEQFF. Together with reference TRBV7-2 and TRBJ2-1, the CDR3 gives the full variable domain: GAGVSQSPSNKVTEKGKDVELRCDPISGHTALYWYRQSLGQGLEFLIYFQGNSAPDKSGLPSDRFSAERTGGSVSTLTIQRTQQEDSAVYLCASSTGPDNEQFFGPGTRLTVL.